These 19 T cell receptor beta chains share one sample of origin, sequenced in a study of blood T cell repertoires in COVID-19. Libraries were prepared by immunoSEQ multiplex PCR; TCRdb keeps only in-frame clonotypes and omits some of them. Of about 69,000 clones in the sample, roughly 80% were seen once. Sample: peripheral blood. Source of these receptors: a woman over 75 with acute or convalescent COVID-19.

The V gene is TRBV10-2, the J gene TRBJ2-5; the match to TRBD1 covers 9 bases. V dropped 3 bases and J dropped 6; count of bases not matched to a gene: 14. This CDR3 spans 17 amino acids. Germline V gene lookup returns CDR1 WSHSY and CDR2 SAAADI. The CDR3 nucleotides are TGCGCCAGCAGTGATTTTATAGGACAGGGGTACGAAAAGACCCAGTACTTC. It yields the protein CASSDFIGQGYEKTQYF.

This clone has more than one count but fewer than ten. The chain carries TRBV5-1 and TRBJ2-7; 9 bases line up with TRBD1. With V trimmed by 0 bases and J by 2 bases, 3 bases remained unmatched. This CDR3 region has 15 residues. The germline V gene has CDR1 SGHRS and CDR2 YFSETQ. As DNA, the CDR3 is TGCGCCAGCAGCTTGGGTGGGACAGGGACCTACGAGCAGTACTTC. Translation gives CASSLGGTGTYEQYF. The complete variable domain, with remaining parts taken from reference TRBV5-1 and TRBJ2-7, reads KAGVTQTPRYLIKTRGQQVTLSCSPISGHRSVSWYQQTPGQGLQFLFEYFSETQRNKGNFPGRFSGRQFSNSRSEMNVSTLELGDSALYLCASSLGGTGTYEQYFGPGTRLTVT.

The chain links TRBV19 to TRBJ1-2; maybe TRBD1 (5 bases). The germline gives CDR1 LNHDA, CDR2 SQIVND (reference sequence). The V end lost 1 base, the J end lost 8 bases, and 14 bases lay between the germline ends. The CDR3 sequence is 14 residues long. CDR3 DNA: TGTGCCAGTAGTATAGGACGACAGACGCTAGGCTACACCTTC. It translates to CASSIGRQTLGYTF.

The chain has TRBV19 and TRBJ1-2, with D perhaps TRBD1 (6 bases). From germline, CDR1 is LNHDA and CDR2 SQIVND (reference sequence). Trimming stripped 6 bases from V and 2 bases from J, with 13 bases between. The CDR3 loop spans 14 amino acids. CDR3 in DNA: TGTGCCAGTAGATTAGACAGGAACAACTATGGCTACACCTTC. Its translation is CASRLDRNNYGYTF.

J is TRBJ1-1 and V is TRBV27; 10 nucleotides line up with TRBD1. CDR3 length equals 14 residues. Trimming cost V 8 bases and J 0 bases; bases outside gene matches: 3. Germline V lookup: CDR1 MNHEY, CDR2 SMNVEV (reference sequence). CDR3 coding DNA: TGTGCCAGCGGGACAGGGGTCCTGAACACTGAAGCTTTCTTT. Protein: CASGTGVLNTEAFF.

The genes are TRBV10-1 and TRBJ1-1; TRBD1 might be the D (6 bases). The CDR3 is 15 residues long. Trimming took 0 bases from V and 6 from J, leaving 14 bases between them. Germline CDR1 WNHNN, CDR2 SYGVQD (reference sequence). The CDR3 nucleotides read TGCGCCAGCAGTGAGTCGACAGGCGGGAGAGCTGAAGCTTTCTTT. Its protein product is CASSESTGGRAEAFF.

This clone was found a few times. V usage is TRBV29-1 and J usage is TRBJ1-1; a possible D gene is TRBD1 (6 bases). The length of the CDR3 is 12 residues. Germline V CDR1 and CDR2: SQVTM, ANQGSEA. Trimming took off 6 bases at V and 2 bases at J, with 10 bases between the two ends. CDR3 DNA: TGCAGCGTGAGGGACACTAACACTGAAGCTTTCTTT. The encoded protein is CSVRDTNTEAFF. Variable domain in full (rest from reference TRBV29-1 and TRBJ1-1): SAVISQKPSRDICQRGTSLTIQCQVDSQVTMMFWYRQQPGQSLTLIATANQGSEATYESGFVIDKFPISRPNLTFSTLTVSNMSPEDSSIYLCSVRDTNTEAFFGQGTRLTVV.

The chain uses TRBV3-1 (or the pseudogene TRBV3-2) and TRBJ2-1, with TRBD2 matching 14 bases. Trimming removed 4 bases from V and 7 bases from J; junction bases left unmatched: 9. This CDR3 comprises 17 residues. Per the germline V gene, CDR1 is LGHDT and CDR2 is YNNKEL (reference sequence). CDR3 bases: TGTGCCAGCAGCCTTTCCTGGGGGACTAGCGGGGGAAATGAGCAGTTCTTC. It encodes CASSLSWGTSGGNEQFF.

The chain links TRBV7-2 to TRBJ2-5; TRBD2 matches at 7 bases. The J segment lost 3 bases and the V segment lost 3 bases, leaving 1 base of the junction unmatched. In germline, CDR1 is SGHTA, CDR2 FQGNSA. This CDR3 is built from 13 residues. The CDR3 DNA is TGTGCCAGCAGCTTCGCGGGAGAAGAGACCCAGTACTTC. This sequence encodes CASSFAGEETQYF.

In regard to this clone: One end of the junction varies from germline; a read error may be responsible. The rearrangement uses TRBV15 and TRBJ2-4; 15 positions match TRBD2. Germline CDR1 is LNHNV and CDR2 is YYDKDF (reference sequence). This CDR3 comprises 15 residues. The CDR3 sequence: CAIGLAGGPGNIQYF. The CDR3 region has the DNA TGCGCCATCGGACTAGCGGGGGGGCCGGGAAACATTCAGTACTTC.

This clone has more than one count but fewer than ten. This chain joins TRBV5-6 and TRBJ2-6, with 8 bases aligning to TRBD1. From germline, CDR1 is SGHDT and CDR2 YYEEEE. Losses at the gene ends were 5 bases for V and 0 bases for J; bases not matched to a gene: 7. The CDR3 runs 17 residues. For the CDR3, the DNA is TGTGCCAGCAGTGGGCAGGGGGCCCCCTCTGGGGCCAACGTCCTGACTTTC. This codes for CASSGQGAPSGANVLTF.

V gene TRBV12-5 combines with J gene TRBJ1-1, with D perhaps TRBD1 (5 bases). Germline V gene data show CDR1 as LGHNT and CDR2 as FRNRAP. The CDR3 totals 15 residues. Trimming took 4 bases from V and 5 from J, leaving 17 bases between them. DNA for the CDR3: TGTGCTAGTGGTTCTTCAACAGGTTTAAGGACTGAAGCTTTCTTT. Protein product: CASGSSTGLRTEAFF.

CDR3 in DNA: TGTGCCAGCAGTAGTGACCCTAGGGGAGAGACCCAGTACTTC. This translates into CASSSDPRGETQYF. The chain is built from TRBV7-9 and TRBJ2-5; a possible D gene is TRBD1 (5 bases). The CDR3 loop spans 14 amino acids. Deletions cut 6 bases from V and 4 bases from J, with 15 bases between. From germline, CDR1 is SEHNR and CDR2 FQNEAQ (reference sequence).

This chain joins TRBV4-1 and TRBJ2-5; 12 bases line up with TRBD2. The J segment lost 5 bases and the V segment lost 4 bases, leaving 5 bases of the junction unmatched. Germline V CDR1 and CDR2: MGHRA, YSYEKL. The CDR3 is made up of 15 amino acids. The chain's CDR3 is CASSLTSGGEETQYF. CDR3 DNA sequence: TGCGCCAGCAGCCTGACTAGCGGGGGTGAGGAGACCCAGTACTTC.

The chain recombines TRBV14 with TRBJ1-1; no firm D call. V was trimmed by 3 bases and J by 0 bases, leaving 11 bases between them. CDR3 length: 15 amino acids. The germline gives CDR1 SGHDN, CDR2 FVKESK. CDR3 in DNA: TGTGCCAGCAGCCACGTGACTGCGATGAACACTGAAGCTTTCTTT. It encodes CASSHVTAMNTEAFF.

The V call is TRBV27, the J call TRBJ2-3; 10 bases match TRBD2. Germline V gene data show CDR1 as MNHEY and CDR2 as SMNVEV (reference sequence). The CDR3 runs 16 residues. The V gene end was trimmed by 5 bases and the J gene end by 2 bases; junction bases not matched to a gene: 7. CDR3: CASSQSLAGDTDTQYF. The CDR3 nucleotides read TGTGCCAGCAGTCAATCGCTAGCGGGGGACACAGATACGCAGTATTTT.

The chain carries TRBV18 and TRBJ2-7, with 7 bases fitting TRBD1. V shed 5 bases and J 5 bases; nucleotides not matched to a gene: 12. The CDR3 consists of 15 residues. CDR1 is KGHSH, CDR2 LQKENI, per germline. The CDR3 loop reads CASSTNSGTANEQYF. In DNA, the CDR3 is TGTGCCAGCTCAACAAATTCCGGGACAGCGAACGAGCAGTACTTC.

The DNA for the CDR3 is TGTGCCAGCACCGGGGGGCAATGGACAGGGGGCGTAAATGGCTACACCTTC. Encoded protein: CASTGGQWTGGVNGYTF. The chain joins TRBV5-4 to TRBJ1-2; 11 nucleotides align to TRBD1. The CDR3 is 17 residues long. Germline V CDR1 and CDR2: SGHNT, YYREEE (reference sequence). J was trimmed by 6 bases and V by 6 bases; bases with no gene match: 16. The complete variable domain, with remaining parts taken from reference TRBV5-4 and TRBJ1-2, reads ETGVTQSPTHLIKTRGQQVTLRCSSQSGHNTVSWYQQALGQGPQFIFQYYREEENGRGNFPPRFSGLQFPNYSSELNVNALELDDSALYLCASTGGQWTGGVNGYTFGSGTRLTVV.

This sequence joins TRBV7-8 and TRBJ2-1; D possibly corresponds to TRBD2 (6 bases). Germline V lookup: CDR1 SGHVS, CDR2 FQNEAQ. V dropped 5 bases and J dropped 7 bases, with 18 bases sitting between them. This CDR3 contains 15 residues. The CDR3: CASSDREMDLNEQFF. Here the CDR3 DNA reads TGTGCCAGCAGCGACCGGGAGATGGACTTAAATGAGCAGTTCTTC.